Described below is a single T cell receptor (beta chain) sequence and its context. The antigen is unknown. The CDR3 is 14 residues long. V lost 5 bases and J 10 bases, leaving 15 bases between the germline ends. Per germline, CDR1 SEHNR and CDR2 FQNEAQ (reference sequence). PCR was performed a second time for about 6 to 11 cycles using a sample-barcoded 5' primer and a J-beta primer mix. Every cDNA was tagged by a template-switch adaptor with 12 random nucleotides. Using its own MiXCR run on the 5' RACE reads, TCRdb lists one record per CDR3 protein. The sample consists of over a million distinct CDR3 sequences, around 42% of them appearing once. The data were obtained in a study of blood T cells in healthy people across ages. General study points: Across the age range, TCR beta diversity per million T cells fell in a roughly linear way.

Staff drew around 10 milliliters of peripheral blood from each donor. The source material was blood. The rearrangement links TRBV7-9 to TRBJ1-6; D remains unclear. This sequence was found in a woman in her late teens or twenties in good health. CDR3 DNA: TGTGCCAGCAGCCCCGGGGAGTGGACCTCACCCCTCCACTTT. As protein: CASSPGEWTSPLHF.